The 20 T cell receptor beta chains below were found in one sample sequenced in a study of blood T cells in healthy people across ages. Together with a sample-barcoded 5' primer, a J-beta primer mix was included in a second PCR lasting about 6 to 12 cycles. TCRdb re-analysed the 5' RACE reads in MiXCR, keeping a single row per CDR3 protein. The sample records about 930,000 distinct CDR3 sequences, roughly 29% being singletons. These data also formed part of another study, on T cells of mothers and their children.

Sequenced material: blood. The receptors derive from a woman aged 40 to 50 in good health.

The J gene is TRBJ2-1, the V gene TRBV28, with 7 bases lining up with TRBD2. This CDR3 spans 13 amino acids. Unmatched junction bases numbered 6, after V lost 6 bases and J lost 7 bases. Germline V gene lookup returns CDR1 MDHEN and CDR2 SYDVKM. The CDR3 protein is CASRQYSGNEQFF. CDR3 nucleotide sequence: TGTGCCAGCAGACAGTATAGCGGGAATGAGCAGTTCTTC.

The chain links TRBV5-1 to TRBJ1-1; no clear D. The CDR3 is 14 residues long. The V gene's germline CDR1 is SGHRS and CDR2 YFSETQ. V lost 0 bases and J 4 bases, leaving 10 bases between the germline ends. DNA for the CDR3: TGCGCCAGCAGCTTGGGGGATGGGAGCACTGAAGCTTTCTTT. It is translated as CASSLGDGSTEAFF.

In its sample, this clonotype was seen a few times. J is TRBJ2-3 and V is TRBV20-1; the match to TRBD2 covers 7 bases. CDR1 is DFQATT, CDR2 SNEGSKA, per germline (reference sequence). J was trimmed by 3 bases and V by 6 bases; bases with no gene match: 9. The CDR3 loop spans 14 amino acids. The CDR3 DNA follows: TGCAGTGCGAGGACTAGGGGTAGGACAGATACGCAGTATTTT. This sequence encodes CSARTRGRTDTQYF.

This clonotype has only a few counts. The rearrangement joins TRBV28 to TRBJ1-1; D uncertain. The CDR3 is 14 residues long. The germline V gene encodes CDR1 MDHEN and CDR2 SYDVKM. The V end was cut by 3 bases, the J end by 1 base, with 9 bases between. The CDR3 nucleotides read TGTGCCAGCAGTTTTGTAGTTCGGAACACTGAAGCTTTCTTT. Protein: CASSFVVRNTEAFF.

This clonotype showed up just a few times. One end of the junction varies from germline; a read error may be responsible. The chain's CDR3 is CASSLVYRAAAFKDIQYF. The DNA for the CDR3 is TGTGCCAGCAGCTTAGTGTATCGGGCAGCAGCCTTCAAAGACATTCAGTACTTC. The chain joins TRBV11-2 to TRBJ2-4; D uncertain. This CDR3 comprises 18 residues. In germline, CDR1 is SGHAT, CDR2 FQNNGV.

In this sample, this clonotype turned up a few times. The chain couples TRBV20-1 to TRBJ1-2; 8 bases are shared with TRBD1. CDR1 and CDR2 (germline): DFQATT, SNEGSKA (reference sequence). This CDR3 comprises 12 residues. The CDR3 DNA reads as TGCAGCCCCGGACAGGGTGGATATGGCTACACCTTC. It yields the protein CSPGQGGYGYTF.

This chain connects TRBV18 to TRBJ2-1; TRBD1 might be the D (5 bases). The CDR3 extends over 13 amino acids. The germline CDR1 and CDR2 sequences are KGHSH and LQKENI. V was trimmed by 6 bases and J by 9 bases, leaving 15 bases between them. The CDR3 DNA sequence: TGTGCCAGCTCTCTCTCAGGGTTCGGTGAGCAGTTCTTC. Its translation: CASSLSGFGEQFF.

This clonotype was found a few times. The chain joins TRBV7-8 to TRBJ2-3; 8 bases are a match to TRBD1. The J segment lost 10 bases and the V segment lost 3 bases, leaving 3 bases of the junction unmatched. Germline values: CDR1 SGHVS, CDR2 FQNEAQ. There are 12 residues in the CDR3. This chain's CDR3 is CASSFDRGAQYF. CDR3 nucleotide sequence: TGTGCCAGCAGCTTCGACAGGGGCGCGCAGTATTTT.

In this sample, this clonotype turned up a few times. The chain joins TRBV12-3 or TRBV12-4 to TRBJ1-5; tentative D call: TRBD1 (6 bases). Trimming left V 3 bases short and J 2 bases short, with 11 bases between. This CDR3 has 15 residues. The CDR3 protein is CASSFSPGGNQPQHF. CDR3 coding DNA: TGTGCCAGCAGTTTTTCCCCAGGGGGCAATCAGCCCCAGCATTTT.

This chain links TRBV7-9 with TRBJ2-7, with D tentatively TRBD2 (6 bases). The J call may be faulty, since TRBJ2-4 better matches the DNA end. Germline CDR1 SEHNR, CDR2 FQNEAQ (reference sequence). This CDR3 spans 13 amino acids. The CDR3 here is CASSLPGGDIQYF. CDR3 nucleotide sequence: TGTGCCAGCAGCTTACCAGGAGGGGACATTCAGTACTTC.

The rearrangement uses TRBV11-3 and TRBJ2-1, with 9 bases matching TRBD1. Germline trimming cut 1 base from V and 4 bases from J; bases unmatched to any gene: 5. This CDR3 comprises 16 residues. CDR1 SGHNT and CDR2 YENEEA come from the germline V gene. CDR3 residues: CASSLGPGQGYNEQFF. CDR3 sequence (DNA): TGTGCCAGCAGCTTAGGACCGGGACAGGGATACAATGAGCAGTTCTTC.

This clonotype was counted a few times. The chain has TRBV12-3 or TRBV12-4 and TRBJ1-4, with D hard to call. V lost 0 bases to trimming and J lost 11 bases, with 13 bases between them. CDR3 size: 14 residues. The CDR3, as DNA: TGTGCCAGCAGTTTAGCTTCCCGGGCCGGGAAACTGTTTTTT. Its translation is CASSLASRAGKLFF.

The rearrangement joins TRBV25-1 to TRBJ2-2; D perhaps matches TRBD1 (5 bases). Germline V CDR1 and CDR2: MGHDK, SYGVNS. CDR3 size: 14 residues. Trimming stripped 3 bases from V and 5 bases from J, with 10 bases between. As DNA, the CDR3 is TGTGCCAGCAGTGACGGCAGGGAAACCGGGGAGCTGTTTTTT. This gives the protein CASSDGRETGELFF.

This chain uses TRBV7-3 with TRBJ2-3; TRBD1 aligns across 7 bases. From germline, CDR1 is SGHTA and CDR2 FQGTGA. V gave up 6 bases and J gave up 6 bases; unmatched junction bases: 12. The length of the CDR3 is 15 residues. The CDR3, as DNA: TGTGCCAGCAGTCCTAGGGGGCCGTCTTGGGATACGCAGTATTTT. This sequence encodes CASSPRGPSWDTQYF. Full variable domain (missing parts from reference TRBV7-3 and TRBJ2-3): GAGVSQTPSNKVTEKGKYVELRCDPISGHTALYWYRQSLGQGPEFLIYFQGTGAADDSGLPNDRFFAVRPEGSVSTLKIQRTERGDSAVYLCASSPRGPSWDTQYFGPGTRLTVL.

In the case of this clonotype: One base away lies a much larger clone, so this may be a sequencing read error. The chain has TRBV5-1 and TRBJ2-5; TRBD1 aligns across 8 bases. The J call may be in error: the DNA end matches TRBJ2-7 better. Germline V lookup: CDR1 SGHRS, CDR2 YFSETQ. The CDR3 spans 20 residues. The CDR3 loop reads CASSLTMSITTGGWPYEQYF. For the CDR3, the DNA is TGCGCCAGCAGCCTAACTATGTCGATAACCACAGGGGGTTGGCCCTACGAGCAGTACTTC.

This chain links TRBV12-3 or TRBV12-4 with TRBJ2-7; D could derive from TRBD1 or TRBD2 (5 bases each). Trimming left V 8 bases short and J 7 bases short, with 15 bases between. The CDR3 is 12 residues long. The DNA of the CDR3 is TGTGCCAGCGGGACGGGGACGTCGGAGCAGTACTTC. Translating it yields CASGTGTSEQYF.

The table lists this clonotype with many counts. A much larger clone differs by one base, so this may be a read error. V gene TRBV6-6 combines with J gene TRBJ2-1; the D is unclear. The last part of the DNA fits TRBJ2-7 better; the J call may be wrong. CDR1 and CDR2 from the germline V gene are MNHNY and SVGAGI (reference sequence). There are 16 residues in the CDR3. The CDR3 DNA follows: TGTGCCAGCAGTTACTCAGCCAGTCCCTCCTACAATGAGCAGTACTTC. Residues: CASSYSASPSYNEQYF.

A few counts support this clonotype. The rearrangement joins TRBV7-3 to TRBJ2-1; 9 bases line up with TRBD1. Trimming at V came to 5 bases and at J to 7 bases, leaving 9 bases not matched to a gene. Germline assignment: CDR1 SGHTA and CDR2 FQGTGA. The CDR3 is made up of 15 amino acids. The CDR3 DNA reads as TGTGCCAGCAGCGCACAGGGGGCGCTTCTAAATGAGCAGTTCTTC. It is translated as CASSAQGALLNEQFF.

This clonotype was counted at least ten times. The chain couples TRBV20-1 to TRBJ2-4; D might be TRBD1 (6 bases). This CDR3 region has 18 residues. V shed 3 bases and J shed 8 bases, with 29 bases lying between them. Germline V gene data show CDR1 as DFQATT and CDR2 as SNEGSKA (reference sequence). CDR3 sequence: CSARSGDPFLFGSDIQYF. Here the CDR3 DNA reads TGCAGTGCTAGGTCAGGGGACCCCTTTCTGTTTGGCTCGGACATTCAGTACTTC.

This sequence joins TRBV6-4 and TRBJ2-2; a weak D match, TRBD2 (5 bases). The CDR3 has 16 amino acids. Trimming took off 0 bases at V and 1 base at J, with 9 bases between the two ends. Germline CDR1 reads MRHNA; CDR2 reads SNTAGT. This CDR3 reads CASSDSERENTGELFF. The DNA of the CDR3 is TGTGCCAGCAGTGACTCGGAACGGGAGAACACCGGGGAGCTGTTTTTT.